The clone carrying this TCR beta chain was seen once. Produced via immunoSEQ multiplex PCR; TCRdb's table is partial and in-frame only. Among fewer than 85,000 clones, about 95% were seen once, and the ten largest hold approximately 0.59%. This CDR3 contains 16 residues. J lost 2 bases, V lost 5 bases, and 9 bases had no gene match. Per the germline V gene, CDR1 is LGHNA and CDR2 is YNFKEQ. The sample originates from a study of cytomegalovirus exposure and HLA in healthy donors. Overall study: In a later analysis, the roughly 120 validation repertoires were reported to have used the same platform as the 550 to 850 first-cohort repertoires.

This rearrangement joins TRBV4-2 to TRBJ2-3; TRBD2 matches at 8 bases. The receptor was derived from a woman between 18 and 29 years old in good health and CMV-seronegative. Sample: PBMCs. Written as DNA, the CDR3 is TGTGCCAGCAGCACCGCCGGGCGGGGGGCCACAGATACGCAGTATTTT. This sequence encodes CASSTAGRGATDTQYF.